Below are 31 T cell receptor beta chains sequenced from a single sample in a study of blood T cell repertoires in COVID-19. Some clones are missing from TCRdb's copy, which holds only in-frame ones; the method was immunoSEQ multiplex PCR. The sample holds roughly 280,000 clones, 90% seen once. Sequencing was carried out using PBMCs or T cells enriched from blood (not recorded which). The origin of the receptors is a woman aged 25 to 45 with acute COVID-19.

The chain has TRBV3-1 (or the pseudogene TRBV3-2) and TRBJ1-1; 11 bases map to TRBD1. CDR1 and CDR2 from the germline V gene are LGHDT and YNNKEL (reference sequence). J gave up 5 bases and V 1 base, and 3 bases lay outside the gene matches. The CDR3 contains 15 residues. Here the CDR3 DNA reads TGTGCCAGCAGCCAAGGTGGGACAGGGGGTACTGAAGCTTTCTTT. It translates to CASSQGGTGGTEAFF.

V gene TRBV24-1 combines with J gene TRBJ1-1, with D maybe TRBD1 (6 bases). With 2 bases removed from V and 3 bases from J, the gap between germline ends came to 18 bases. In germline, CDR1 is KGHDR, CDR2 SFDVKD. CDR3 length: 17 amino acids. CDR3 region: CATSDSPHSDRHTEAFF. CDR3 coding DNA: TGTGCCACCAGTGATTCACCACACTCTGACAGGCACACTGAAGCTTTCTTT.

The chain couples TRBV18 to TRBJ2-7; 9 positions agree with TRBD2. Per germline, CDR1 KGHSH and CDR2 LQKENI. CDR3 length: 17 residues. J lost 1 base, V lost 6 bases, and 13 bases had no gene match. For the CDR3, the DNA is TGTGCCAGCTCCGTCGTAGCGGGAGTAAGTCTATCCTACGAGCAGTACTTC. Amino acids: CASSVVAGVSLSYEQYF.

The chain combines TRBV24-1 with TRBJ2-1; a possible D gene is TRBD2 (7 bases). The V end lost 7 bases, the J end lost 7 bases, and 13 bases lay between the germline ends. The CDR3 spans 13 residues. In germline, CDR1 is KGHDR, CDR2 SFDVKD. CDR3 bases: TGTGCCACCAGAGGGGGGGGGAGGAATGAGCAGTTCTTC. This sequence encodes CATRGGGRNEQFF.

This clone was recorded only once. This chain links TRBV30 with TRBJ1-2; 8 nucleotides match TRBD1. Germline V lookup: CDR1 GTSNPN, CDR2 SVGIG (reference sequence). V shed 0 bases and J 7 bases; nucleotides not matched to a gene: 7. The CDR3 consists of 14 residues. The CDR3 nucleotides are TGTGCCTGGAGTGTACCGGACAGGGTGCGTGGCTACACCTTC. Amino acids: CAWSVPDRVRGYTF.

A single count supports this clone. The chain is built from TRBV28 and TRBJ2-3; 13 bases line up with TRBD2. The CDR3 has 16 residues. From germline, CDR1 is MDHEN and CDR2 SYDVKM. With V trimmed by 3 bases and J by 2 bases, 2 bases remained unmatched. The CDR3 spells CASSFGTSGNTDTQYF. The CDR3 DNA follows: TGTGCCAGCAGTTTCGGGACTAGCGGGAACACAGATACGCAGTATTTT.

The DNA for the CDR3 is TGTGCCAGCAGTTACTCGGGACAGTCTTCAAACTATGGCTACACCTTC. Translation: CASSYSGQSSNYGYTF. This sequence joins TRBV6-6 and TRBJ1-2, with 7 nucleotides matching TRBD1. V dropped 0 bases and J dropped 2; count of bases not matched to a gene: 6. The V gene's germline CDR1 is MNHNY and CDR2 SVGAGI (reference sequence). The CDR3 runs to 16 residues.

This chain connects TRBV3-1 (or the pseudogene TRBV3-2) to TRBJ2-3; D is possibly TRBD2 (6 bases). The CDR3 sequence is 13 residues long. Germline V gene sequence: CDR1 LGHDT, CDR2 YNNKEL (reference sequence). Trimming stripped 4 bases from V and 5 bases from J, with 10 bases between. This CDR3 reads CASSPYSGDTQYF. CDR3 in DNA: TGTGCCAGCAGCCCATATAGCGGAGATACGCAGTATTTT.

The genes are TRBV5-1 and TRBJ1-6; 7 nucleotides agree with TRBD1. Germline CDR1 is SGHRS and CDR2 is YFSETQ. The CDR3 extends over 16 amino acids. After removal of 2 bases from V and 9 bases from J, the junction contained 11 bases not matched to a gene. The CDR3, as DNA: TGCGCCAGCAGCTTTTCCTCCGACAGGGTCGGTTCACCCCTCCACTTT. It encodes CASSFSSDRVGSPLHF.

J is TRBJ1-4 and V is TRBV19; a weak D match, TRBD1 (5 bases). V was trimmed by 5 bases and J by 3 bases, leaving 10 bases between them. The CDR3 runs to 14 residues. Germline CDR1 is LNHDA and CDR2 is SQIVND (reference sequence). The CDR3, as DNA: TGTGCCAGTAGTTTGACAGCTTCTAATGAAAAACTGTTTTTT. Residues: CASSLTASNEKLFF.

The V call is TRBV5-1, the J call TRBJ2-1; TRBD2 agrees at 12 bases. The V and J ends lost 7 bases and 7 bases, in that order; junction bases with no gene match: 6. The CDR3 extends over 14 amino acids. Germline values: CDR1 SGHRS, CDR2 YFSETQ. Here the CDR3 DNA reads TGCGCCAGCCTGCTAGCGGGAGGGGTTAATGAGCAGTTCTTC. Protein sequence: CASLLAGGVNEQFF.

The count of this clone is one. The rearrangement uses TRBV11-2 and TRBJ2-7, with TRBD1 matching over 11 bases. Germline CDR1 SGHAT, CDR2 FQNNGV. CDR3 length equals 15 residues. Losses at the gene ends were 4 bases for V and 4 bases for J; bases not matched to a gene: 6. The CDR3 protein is CASSSGRDRGYEQYF. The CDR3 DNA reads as TGTGCCAGCAGCTCAGGCAGGGACAGGGGGTACGAGCAGTACTTC.

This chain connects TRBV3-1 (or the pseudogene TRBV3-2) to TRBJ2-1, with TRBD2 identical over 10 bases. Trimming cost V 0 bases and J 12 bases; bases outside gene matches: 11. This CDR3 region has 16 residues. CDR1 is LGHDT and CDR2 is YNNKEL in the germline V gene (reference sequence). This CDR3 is CASSQETSGSVSRQFF. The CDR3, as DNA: TGTGCCAGCAGCCAAGAGACTAGCGGGTCCGTTAGTAGGCAGTTCTTC.

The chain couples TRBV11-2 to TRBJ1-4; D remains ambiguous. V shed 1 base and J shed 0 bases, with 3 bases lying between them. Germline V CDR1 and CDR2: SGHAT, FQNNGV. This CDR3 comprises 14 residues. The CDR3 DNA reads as TGTGCCAGCAGCTTAGCTTCAACTAATGAAAAACTGTTTTTT. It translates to CASSLASTNEKLFF.

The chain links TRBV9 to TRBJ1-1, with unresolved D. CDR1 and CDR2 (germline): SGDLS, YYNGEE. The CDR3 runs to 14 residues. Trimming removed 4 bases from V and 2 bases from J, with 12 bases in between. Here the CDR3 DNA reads TGTGCCAGCAGCCCTTTTGGAGCTAACACTGAAGCTTTCTTT. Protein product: CASSPFGANTEAFF.

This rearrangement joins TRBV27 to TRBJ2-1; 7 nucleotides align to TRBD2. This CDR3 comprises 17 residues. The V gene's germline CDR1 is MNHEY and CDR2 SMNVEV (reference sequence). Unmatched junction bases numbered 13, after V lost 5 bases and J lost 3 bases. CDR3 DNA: TGTGCCAGCAGTCTCCATGGCGGGGGTGCCTTCTACAATGAGCAGTTCTTC. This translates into CASSLHGGGAFYNEQFF.

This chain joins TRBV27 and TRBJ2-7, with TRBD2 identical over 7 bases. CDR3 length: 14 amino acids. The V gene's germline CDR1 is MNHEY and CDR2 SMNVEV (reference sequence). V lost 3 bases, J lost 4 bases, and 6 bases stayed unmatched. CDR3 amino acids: CASSLSGGFYEQYF. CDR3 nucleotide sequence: TGTGCCAGCAGTTTGTCCGGGGGGTTTTACGAGCAGTACTTC.

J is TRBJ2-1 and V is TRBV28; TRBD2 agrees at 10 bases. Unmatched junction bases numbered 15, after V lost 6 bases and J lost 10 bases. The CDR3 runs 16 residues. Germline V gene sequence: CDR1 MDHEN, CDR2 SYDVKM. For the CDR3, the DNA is TGTGCCAGCAGCCCCCCCCGGCTAGCGGGAGCTCGGGAGCAGTTCTTC. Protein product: CASSPPRLAGAREQFF.

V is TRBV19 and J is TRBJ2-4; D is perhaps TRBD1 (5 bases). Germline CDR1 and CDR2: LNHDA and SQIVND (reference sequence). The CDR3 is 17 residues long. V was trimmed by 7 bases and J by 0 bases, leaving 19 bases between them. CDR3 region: CASTADSQSLAKNIQYF. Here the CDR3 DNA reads TGTGCCAGTACCGCCGACAGCCAATCTTTAGCCAAAAACATTCAGTACTTC.

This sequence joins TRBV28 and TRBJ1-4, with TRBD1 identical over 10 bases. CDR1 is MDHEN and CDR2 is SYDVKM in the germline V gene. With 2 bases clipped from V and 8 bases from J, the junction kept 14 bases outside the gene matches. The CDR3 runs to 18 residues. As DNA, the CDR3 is TGTGCCAGCAGTTTACCGGGACAGGGGCGACAGCGGAGGGAAAAACTGTTTTTT. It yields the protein CASSLPGQGRQRREKLFF.

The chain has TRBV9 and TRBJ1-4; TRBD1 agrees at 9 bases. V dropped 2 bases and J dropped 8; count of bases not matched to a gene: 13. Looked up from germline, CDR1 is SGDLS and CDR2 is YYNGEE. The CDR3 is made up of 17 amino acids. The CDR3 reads CASSVKDTGGTGEKLFF. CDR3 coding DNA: TGTGCCAGCAGCGTGAAAGACACAGGGGGCACGGGGGAAAAACTGTTTTTT. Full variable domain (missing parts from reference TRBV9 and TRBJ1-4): DSGVTQTPKHLITATGQRVTLRCSPRSGDLSVYWYQQSLDQGLQFLIQYYNGEERAKGNILERFSAQQFPDLHSELNLSSLELGDSALYFCASSVKDTGGTGEKLFFGSGTQLSVL.

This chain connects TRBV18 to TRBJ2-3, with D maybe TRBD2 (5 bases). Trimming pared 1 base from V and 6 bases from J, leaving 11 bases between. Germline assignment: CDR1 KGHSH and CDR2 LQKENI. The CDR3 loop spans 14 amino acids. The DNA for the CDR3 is TGTGCCAGCTCACCACTCGGAAGGGAGGATACGCAGTATTTT. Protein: CASSPLGREDTQYF.

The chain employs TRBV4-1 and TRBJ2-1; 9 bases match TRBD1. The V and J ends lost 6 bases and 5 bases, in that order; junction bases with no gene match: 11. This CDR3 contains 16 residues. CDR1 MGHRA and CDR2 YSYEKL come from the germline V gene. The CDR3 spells CASRRGPGQGDNEQFF. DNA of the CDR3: TGCGCCAGCAGGCGGGGGCCGGGACAGGGCGACAATGAGCAGTTCTTC.

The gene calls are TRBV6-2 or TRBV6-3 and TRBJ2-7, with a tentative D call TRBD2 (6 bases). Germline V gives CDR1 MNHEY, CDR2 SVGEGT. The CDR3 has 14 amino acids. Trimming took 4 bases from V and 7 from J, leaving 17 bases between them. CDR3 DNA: TGTGCCAGCAGTTCTACGGGAGAGGCACGTGAGCAGTACTTC. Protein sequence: CASSSTGEAREQYF.

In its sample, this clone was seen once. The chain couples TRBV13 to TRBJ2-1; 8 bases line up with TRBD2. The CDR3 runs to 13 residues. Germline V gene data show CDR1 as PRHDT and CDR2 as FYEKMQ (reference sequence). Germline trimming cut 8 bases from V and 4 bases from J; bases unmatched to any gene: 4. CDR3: CASRASGYNEQFF. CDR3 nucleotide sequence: TGTGCCAGCCGCGCTAGCGGGTACAATGAGCAGTTCTTC.

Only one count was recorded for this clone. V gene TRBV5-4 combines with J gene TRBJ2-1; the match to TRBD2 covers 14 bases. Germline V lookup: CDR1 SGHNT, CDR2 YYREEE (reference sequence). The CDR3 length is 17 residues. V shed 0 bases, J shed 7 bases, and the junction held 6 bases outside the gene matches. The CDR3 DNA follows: TGTGCCAGCAGCTTGGGACTAGCGGGAGGGCCAGGAAATGAGCAGTTCTTC. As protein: CASSLGLAGGPGNEQFF.

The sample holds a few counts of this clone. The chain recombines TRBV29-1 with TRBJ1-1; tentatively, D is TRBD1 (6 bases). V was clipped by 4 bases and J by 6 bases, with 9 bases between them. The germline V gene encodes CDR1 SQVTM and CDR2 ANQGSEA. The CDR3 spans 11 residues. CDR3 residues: CSVGGQPEAFF. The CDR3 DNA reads TGCAGCGTTGGGGGGCAACCTGAAGCTTTCTTT.

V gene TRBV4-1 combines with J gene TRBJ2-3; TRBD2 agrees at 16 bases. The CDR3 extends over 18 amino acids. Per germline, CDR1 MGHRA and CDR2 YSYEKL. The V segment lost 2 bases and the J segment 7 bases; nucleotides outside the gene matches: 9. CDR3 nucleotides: TGCGCCAGCAGCCAAACGGCCGGGACTAGCGGGAGGGTGAATACGCAGTATTTT. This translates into CASSQTAGTSGRVNTQYF.

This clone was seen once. The CDR3 coding sequence is TGTGCCAGCAGCCAAAACCCTAAGCGGGATGAGACCCAGTACTTC. This codes for CASSQNPKRDETQYF. The rearrangement joins TRBV9 to TRBJ2-5; TRBD2 matches 7 bases. Trimming at V came to 4 bases and at J to 5 bases, leaving 11 bases not matched to a gene. This CDR3 comprises 15 residues. Germline CDR1 reads SGDLS; CDR2 reads YYNGEE.

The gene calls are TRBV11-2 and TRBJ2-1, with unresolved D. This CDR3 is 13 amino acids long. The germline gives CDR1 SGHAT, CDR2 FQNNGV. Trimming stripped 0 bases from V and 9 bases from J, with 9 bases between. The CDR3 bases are TGTGCCAGCAGCTTAGATCTAGTTGGTGAGCAGTTCTTC. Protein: CASSLDLVGEQFF.

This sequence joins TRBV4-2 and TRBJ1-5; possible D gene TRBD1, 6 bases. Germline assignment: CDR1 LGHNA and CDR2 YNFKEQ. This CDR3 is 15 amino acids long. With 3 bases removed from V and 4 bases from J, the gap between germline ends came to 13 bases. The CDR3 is CASSHSSGENQPQHF. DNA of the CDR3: TGTGCCAGCAGCCACAGCTCAGGGGAAAATCAGCCCCAGCATTTT.